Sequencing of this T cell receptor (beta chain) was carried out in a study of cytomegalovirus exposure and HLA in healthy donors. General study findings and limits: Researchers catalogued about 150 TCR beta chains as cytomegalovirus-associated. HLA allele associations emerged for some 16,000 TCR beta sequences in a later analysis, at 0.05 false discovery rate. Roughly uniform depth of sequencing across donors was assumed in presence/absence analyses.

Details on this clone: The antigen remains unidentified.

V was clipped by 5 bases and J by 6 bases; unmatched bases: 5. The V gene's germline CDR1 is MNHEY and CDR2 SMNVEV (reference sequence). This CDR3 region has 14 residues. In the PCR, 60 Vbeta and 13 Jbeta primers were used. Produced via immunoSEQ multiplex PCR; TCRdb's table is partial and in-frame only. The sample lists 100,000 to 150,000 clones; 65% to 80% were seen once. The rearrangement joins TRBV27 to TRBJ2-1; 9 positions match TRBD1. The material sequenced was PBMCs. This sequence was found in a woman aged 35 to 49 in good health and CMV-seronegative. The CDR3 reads CASSRDREVNEQFF. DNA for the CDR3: TGTGCCAGCAGTCGGGACAGGGAGGTCAATGAGCAGTTCTTC.